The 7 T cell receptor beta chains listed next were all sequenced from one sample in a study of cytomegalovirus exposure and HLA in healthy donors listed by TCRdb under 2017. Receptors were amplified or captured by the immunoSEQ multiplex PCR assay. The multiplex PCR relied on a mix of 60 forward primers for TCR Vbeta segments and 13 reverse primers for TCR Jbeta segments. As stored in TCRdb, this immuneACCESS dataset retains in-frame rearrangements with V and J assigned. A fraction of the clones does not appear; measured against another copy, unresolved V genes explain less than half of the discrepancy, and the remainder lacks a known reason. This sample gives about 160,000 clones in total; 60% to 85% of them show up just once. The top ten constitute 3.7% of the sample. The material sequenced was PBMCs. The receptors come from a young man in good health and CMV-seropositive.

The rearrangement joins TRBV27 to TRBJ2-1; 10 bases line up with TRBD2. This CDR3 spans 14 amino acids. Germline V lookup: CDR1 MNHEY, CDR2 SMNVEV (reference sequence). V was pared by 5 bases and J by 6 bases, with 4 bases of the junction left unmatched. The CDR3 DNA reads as TGTGCCAGCAGTCCAAGGACTAGCGGCAATGAGCAGTTCTTC. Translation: CASSPRTSGNEQFF.

CDR3 nucleotide sequence: TGCGCCAGCAGCCAAGAGGGGGGTTACGAGCAGTACTTC. This gives the protein CASSQEGGYEQYF. The chain couples TRBV4-1 to TRBJ2-7; D possibly corresponds to TRBD2 (6 bases). This CDR3 region has 13 residues. CDR1 and CDR2 from the germline V gene are MGHRA and YSYEKL. Trimming removed 0 bases from V and 4 bases from J, with 7 bases in between.

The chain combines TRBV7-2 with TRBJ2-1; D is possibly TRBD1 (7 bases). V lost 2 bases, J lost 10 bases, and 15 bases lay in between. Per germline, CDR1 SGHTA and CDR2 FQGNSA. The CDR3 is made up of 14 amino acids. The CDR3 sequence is CASSLMEGAGEQFF. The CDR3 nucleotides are TGTGCCAGCAGCTTAATGGAGGGGGCGGGCGAGCAGTTCTTC.

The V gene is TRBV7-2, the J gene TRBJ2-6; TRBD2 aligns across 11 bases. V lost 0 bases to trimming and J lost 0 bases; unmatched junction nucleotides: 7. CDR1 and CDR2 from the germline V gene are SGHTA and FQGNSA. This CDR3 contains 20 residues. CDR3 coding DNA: TGTGCCAGCAGCTTAGCAGCTAGCGGGGGGTCCTTCTCTGGGGCCAACGTCCTGACTTTC. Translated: CASSLAASGGSFSGANVLTF.

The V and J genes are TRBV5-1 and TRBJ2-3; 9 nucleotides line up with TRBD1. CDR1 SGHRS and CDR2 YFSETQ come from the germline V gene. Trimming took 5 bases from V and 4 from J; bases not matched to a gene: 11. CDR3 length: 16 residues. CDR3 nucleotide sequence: TGCGCCAGCAGGCCAACCGGACAGGGGTTAGCAGATACGCAGTATTTT. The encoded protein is CASRPTGQGLADTQYF.

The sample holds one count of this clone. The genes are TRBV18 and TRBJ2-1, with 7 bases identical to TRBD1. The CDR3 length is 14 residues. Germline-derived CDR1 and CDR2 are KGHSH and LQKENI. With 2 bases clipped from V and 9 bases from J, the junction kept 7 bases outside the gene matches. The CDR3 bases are TGTGCCAGCTCACCATCTCGAGGGGGCGGTGAGCAGTTCTTC. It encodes CASSPSRGGGEQFF.

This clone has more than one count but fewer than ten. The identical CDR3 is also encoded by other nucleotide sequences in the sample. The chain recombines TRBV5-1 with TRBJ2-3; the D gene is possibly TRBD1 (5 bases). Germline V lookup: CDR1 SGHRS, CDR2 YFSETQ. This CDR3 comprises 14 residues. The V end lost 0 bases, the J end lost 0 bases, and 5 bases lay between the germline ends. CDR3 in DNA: TGCGCCAGCAGCTTGGGACAGAGCACAGATACGCAGTATTTT. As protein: CASSLGQSTDTQYF.